The rows below give T cell receptor beta chains drawn from one sample of a study of Ad26.COV2.S vaccination and SARS-CoV-2 variants. Profiled with immunoSEQ multiplex PCR; TCRdb holds only in-frame clones, not every one. Of roughly 420,000 clones listed, around 89% are singletons. This material consisted of peripheral blood, taken in a trial of Ad26.COV2.S vaccine versus placebo. All receptors come from a person aged 18-65 years who received the Ad26.COV2.S COVID-19 vaccine or a placebo. The CDR3 runs from the conserved cysteine through the conserved F or W. D genes are given only for firm matches. Not every row has a clone size; where given, it reads once, few, many or a size class.

v_gene: TRBV6-5
abundance: once
j_gene: TRBJ2-2
d_gene: NA
CDR3nt: TGTGCCAGCAGTTACTCGACACGGTCGGGGGAGCTGTTTTTT
CDR3aa: CASSYSTRSGELFF

v_gene: TRBV2
abundance: NA
j_gene: TRBJ2-5
d_gene: TRBD2
CDR3nt: TGTGCCAGCAACCGGGACGGCGGCCCGGGGGGAGAGACCCAGTACTTC
CDR3aa: CASNRDGGPGGETQYF

v_gene: TRBV6-4
abundance: NA
j_gene: TRBJ2-7
d_gene: NA
CDR3nt: TGTGCCTCAGCCGGGACAAGGGATGAGCAGTACTTC
CDR3aa: CASAGTRDEQYF

v_gene: TRBV18
abundance: NA
j_gene: TRBJ2-7
d_gene: NA
CDR3nt: TGTGCCAGCTCAGATCTAGCGTTAACTTACGAGCAGTACTTC
CDR3aa: CASSDLALTYEQYF

v_gene: TRBV6-5
abundance: NA
j_gene: TRBJ2-1
d_gene: TRBD2
CDR3nt: TGTGCCAGCAGTTACTCGACTAGCGGTTACAATGAGCAGTTCTTC
CDR3aa: CASSYSTSGYNEQFF

v_gene: TRBV5-4
abundance: few
j_gene: TRBJ2-7
d_gene: NA
CDR3nt: TGTGCCAGCAGCCAGTTCAGGGTATTCCCCTACGAGCAGTACTTC
CDR3aa: CASSQFRVFPYEQYF

v_gene: TRBV19
abundance: NA
j_gene: TRBJ2-7
d_gene: TRBD2
CDR3nt: TGTGCCAGTAGTATCGCGGCTAGCGGGGGGATCTACGAGCAGTACTTC
CDR3aa: CASSIAASGGIYEQYF

v_gene: TRBV19
abundance: once
j_gene: TRBJ2-5
d_gene: TRBD1
CDR3nt: TGTGCCAGCTCTACCCCAATCGACAGGGGGGAAGAGACCCAGTACTTC
CDR3aa: CASSTPIDRGEETQYF

v_gene: TRBV16
abundance: NA
j_gene: TRBJ1-3
d_gene: NA
CDR3nt: TGTGCCAGCAGCCCCGCGCGGGGACCATCCAAGAGCTCTGGAAACACCATATATTTT
CDR3aa: CASSPARGPSKSSGNTIYF

v_gene: TRBV28
abundance: NA
j_gene: TRBJ1-5
d_gene: NA
CDR3nt: TGTGCCAGCAGTGATAGGGGTAGCAATCAGCCCCAGCATTTT
CDR3aa: CASSDRGSNQPQHF

v_gene: TRBV2
abundance: once
j_gene: TRBJ1-5
d_gene: TRBD1
CDR3nt: TGTGCCAGCAGTCCGGGACAGCTCAATCAGCCCCAGCATTTT
CDR3aa: CASSPGQLNQPQHF

v_gene: TRBV27
abundance: NA
j_gene: TRBJ2-1
d_gene: NA
CDR3nt: TGTGCCAGCAGTTTAAGTGGAAGCTCCTACAATGAGCAGTTCTTC
CDR3aa: CASSLSGSSYNEQFF

v_gene: TRBV4-1
abundance: NA
j_gene: TRBJ2-3
d_gene: NA
CDR3nt: TGCGCCAGCAGTTACGAGGGACGTAGCACAGATACGCAGTATTTT
CDR3aa: CASSYEGRSTDTQYF

v_gene: TRBV6-1
abundance: NA
j_gene: TRBJ2-3
d_gene: TRBD2
CDR3nt: TGTGCCAGCAGTGACCGGACTAGCGGGATCACAGATACGCAGTATTTT
CDR3aa: CASSDRTSGITDTQYF

v_gene: TRBV3-1/TRBV3-2
abundance: NA
j_gene: TRBJ2-4
d_gene: NA
CDR3nt: TGTGCCAGCAGCCAATTAAGGGATCTAGCCAAAAACATTCAGTACTTC
CDR3aa: CASSQLRDLAKNIQYF

v_gene: TRBV19
abundance: NA
j_gene: TRBJ2-5
d_gene: TRBD2
CDR3nt: TGTGCCAGTAGTATCGGGGGTAGCGGGGGCGGAGAGACCCAGTACTTC
CDR3aa: CASSIGGSGGGETQYF

v_gene: TRBV24-1
abundance: NA
j_gene: TRBJ2-1
d_gene: NA
CDR3nt: TGTGCCACCAGTGCCCAGGTAGGGGTCAATGAGCAGTTCTTC
CDR3aa: CATSAQVGVNEQFF

v_gene: TRBV19
abundance: many
j_gene: TRBJ2-1
d_gene: NA
CDR3nt: TGTGCCAGTAGTATCCAGGGGACTTACAATGAGCAGTTCTTC
CDR3aa: CASSIQGTYNEQFF

v_gene: TRBV7-2
abundance: NA
j_gene: TRBJ2-3
d_gene: NA
CDR3nt: TGTGCCAGCAGCTTATGGGGGAATGACGCAGATACGCAGTATTTT
CDR3aa: CASSLWGNDADTQYF

v_gene: TRBV6-6
abundance: NA
j_gene: TRBJ1-4
d_gene: TRBD1
CDR3nt: TGTGCCAGCAGTTACCGACAGGGGGCAGAGGAAAAACTGTTTTTT
CDR3aa: CASSYRQGAEEKLFF

v_gene: TRBV24-1
abundance: once
j_gene: TRBJ2-6
d_gene: NA
CDR3nt: TGTGCCACCGCAAGCTCTGGGGCCAACGTCCTGACTTTC
CDR3aa: CATASSGANVLTF

v_gene: TRBV11-1
abundance: NA
j_gene: TRBJ1-1
d_gene: TRBD1
CDR3nt: TGTGCCAGCAGCTTAGCACGACAGGGGGCAGGTGAAGCTTTCTTT
CDR3aa: CASSLARQGAGEAFF

v_gene: TRBV9
abundance: NA
j_gene: TRBJ1-1
d_gene: NA
CDR3nt: TGTGCCAGCAGCGTAGGGGGGGCGAACACTGAAGCTTTCTTT
CDR3aa: CASSVGGANTEAFF

v_gene: TRBV10-3
abundance: NA
j_gene: TRBJ2-2
d_gene: NA
CDR3nt: TGTGCCTCCAGACCGGAGTCCGTGGGGGAGACCGGGGAGCTGTTTTTT
CDR3aa: CASRPESVGETGELFF

v_gene: TRBV10-3
abundance: NA
j_gene: TRBJ1-3
d_gene: NA
CDR3nt: TGTGCCACCCAAAGTAGTAGGCCTCGACGGGGGGAGAAAGGAAACACCATATATTTT
CDR3aa: CATQSSRPRRGEKGNTIYF

v_gene: TRBV19
abundance: NA
j_gene: TRBJ1-1
d_gene: NA
CDR3nt: TGTGCCAGTAGTATCGCCGTGAACACTGAAGCTTTCTTT
CDR3aa: CASSIAVNTEAFF

v_gene: TRBV7-9
abundance: once
j_gene: TRBJ1-4
d_gene: NA
CDR3nt: TGTGCCAGCAGCTTCCAGGATCGGGAAAAACTGTTTTTT
CDR3aa: CASSFQDREKLFF

v_gene: TRBV27
abundance: NA
j_gene: TRBJ1-2
d_gene: TRBD1
CDR3nt: TGTGCCAGCACCCTCTCTTTTCAGGGGGCTAACTATGGCTACACCTTC
CDR3aa: CASTLSFQGANYGYTF

v_gene: TRBV28
abundance: NA
j_gene: TRBJ1-2
d_gene: NA
CDR3nt: TGTGCCAGCAGCCGAACCGGGACACGAGATAGGTATGGCTACACCTTC
CDR3aa: CASSRTGTRDRYGYTF

v_gene: TRBV5-4
abundance: NA
j_gene: TRBJ2-5
d_gene: TRBD1
CDR3nt: TGTGCCAGCAGCCGCATTGGGACAGGGAAGGAGACCCAGTACTTC
CDR3aa: CASSRIGTGKETQYF

v_gene: TRBV7-9
abundance: NA
j_gene: TRBJ1-1
d_gene: NA
CDR3nt: TGTGCCAGCAGCCCCACCGGGCAGAGCCAAGGTGTAGCTGAAGCTTTCTTT
CDR3aa: CASSPTGQSQGVAEAFF

v_gene: TRBV28
abundance: NA
j_gene: TRBJ1-1
d_gene: NA
CDR3nt: TGTGCCAGCAGTTTGTTGATGAACACTGAAGCTTTCTTT
CDR3aa: CASSLLMNTEAFF

v_gene: TRBV5-4
abundance: NA
j_gene: TRBJ2-7
d_gene: TRBD1
CDR3nt: TGTGCCAGCAGCTGGAATCAGGGGGAATCCTACGAGCAGTACTTC
CDR3aa: CASSWNQGESYEQYF

v_gene: TRBV11-2
abundance: NA
j_gene: TRBJ1-1
d_gene: NA
CDR3nt: TGTGCCAGCAGCTTAGAGGGGAAGGTGTACACTGAAGCTTTCTTT
CDR3aa: CASSLEGKVYTEAFF

v_gene: TRBV2
abundance: NA
j_gene: TRBJ2-2
d_gene: NA
CDR3nt: TGTGCCAGCAGTGCATTGGGAGGGGGATACACCGGGGAGCTGTTTTTT
CDR3aa: CASSALGGGYTGELFF

v_gene: TRBV2
abundance: once
j_gene: TRBJ2-5
d_gene: TRBD2
CDR3nt: TGTGCCAGCAGTGAAGCGTGGCCTAGCGGGGACCAAGAGACCCAGTACTTC
CDR3aa: CASSEAWPSGDQETQYF

v_gene: TRBV6-5
abundance: NA
j_gene: TRBJ2-2
d_gene: NA
CDR3nt: TGTGCCAGCAGTTACTCGTCAGGGGTTCACACCGGGGAGCTGTTTTTT
CDR3aa: CASSYSSGVHTGELFF

v_gene: TRBV3-1/TRBV3-2
abundance: NA
j_gene: TRBJ2-7
d_gene: TRBD1
CDR3nt: TGTGCCAGCAGCCAAGTTCGGGGGACAGGGGCGTCCTACGAGCAGTACTTC
CDR3aa: CASSQVRGTGASYEQYF

v_gene: TRBV7-3
abundance: NA
j_gene: TRBJ2-2
d_gene: NA
CDR3nt: TGTGCCAGCAGCGTCGTGGCGGCGAACACCGGGGAGCTGTTTTTT
CDR3aa: CASSVVAANTGELFF

v_gene: TRBV6-6
abundance: NA
j_gene: TRBJ1-1
d_gene: NA
CDR3nt: TGTGCCAGCAGTTACTCAGCGAACACTGAAGCTTTCTTT
CDR3aa: CASSYSANTEAFF

v_gene: TRBV11-2
abundance: NA
j_gene: TRBJ2-2
d_gene: NA
CDR3nt: TGTGCCAGCAGCTCGGTCGGGCCCAGCACCGGGGAGCTGTTTTTT
CDR3aa: CASSSVGPSTGELFF

v_gene: TRBV6-2/TRBV6-3
abundance: NA
j_gene: TRBJ2-7
d_gene: TRBD1
CDR3nt: TGTGCCAGCAGTTCCTCCGGGACAGGGGTAATCGAGCAGTACTTC
CDR3aa: CASSSSGTGVIEQYF

v_gene: TRBV11-2
abundance: NA
j_gene: TRBJ1-1
d_gene: NA
CDR3nt: TGTGCCAGCAGCTGGGGGTTGGGAGACCCTGAAGCTTTCTTT
CDR3aa: CASSWGLGDPEAFF

v_gene: TRBV5-1
abundance: NA
j_gene: TRBJ1-1
d_gene: NA
CDR3nt: TGCGCCAGCAGCTTGGTGGGGGACACTGAAGCTTTCTTT
CDR3aa: CASSLVGDTEAFF

v_gene: TRBV15
abundance: NA
j_gene: TRBJ1-4
d_gene: NA
CDR3nt: TGTGCCACCAGCAGAGATCTAATTGCAGGGTTCGGTGAAAAACTGTTTTTT
CDR3aa: CATSRDLIAGFGEKLFF

v_gene: TRBV5-1
abundance: NA
j_gene: TRBJ2-1
d_gene: NA
CDR3nt: TGCGCCAGCAGCCACCGGCAGGGCGTGGGAGTCTACAATGAGCAGTTCTTC
CDR3aa: CASSHRQGVGVYNEQFF

v_gene: TRBV3-1/TRBV3-2
abundance: NA
j_gene: TRBJ2-7
d_gene: NA
CDR3nt: TGTGCCAGCAGCCTTCGAAAGGCAGGTGCCCTCGACGAGCAGTACTTC
CDR3aa: CASSLRKAGALDEQYF

v_gene: TRBV27
abundance: NA
j_gene: TRBJ1-6
d_gene: TRBD1
CDR3nt: TGTGCCAGCAGTTTATTTTGGGGCAGGGGGGACCATTCACCCCTCCACTTT
CDR3aa: CASSLFWGRGDHSPLHF

v_gene: TRBV6-6
abundance: NA
j_gene: TRBJ2-2
d_gene: TRBD2
CDR3nt: TGTGCCAGCAGTCCCCCTCCCCCGGGGGGGAACACCGGGGAGCTGTTTTTT
CDR3aa: CASSPPPPGGNTGELFF

v_gene: TRBV7-9
abundance: NA
j_gene: TRBJ1-1
d_gene: NA
CDR3nt: TGTGCCAGCAGCTTCCCTTTGGGCAGGGACACTGAAGCTTTCTTT
CDR3aa: CASSFPLGRDTEAFF

v_gene: TRBV7-9
abundance: NA
j_gene: TRBJ2-7
d_gene: NA
CDR3nt: TGTGCCAGCACACGGGCCGGCGAGCAGTACTTC
CDR3aa: CASTRAGEQYF

v_gene: TRBV11-3
abundance: NA
j_gene: TRBJ2-2
d_gene: TRBD1
CDR3nt: TGTGCCAGCAGCCCCGGGGACAGGGCCACCGGGGAGCTGTTTTTT
CDR3aa: CASSPGDRATGELFF

v_gene: TRBV6-1
abundance: NA
j_gene: TRBJ2-3
d_gene: NA
CDR3nt: TGTGCCAGCAGTGAATGGATCCCCACGGAGGCTAGCGCAGATACGCAGTATTTT
CDR3aa: CASSEWIPTEASADTQYF

v_gene: TRBV5-1
abundance: few
j_gene: TRBJ2-7
d_gene: NA
CDR3nt: TGCGCCAGCAGCTTCGACAGTGCGTCCTACGAGCAGTACTTC
CDR3aa: CASSFDSASYEQYF

v_gene: TRBV3-1/TRBV3-2
abundance: NA
j_gene: TRBJ2-3
d_gene: NA
CDR3nt: TGTGCCAGCAGCCCTATGAGCGTAGGTACGCAGTATTTT
CDR3aa: CASSPMSVGTQYF

v_gene: TRBV7-9
abundance: NA
j_gene: TRBJ2-1
d_gene: TRBD2
CDR3nt: TGTGCCAGCAGCCCCGGTCGGAGGGGAGGGTACAATGAGCAGTTCTTC
CDR3aa: CASSPGRRGGYNEQFF

v_gene: TRBV7-9
abundance: few
j_gene: TRBJ1-5
d_gene: NA
CDR3nt: TGTGCCAGCAGCTTAGAAGGGGGTCAGCCCCAGCATTTT
CDR3aa: CASSLEGGQPQHF

v_gene: TRBV9
abundance: once
j_gene: TRBJ2-5
d_gene: NA
CDR3nt: TGTGCCAGCAGCATCGGGTCCCTTCTAGGAGAGACCCAGTACTTC
CDR3aa: CASSIGSLLGETQYF

v_gene: TRBV9
abundance: NA
j_gene: TRBJ1-5
d_gene: NA
CDR3nt: TGTGCCAGCAGCGTAGAGGGGAGAAGCAATCAGCCCCAGCATTTT
CDR3aa: CASSVEGRSNQPQHF